A selection of T cell receptor beta chains follows, all from one sample in a study of blood T cell repertoires in COVID-19. Measured with immunoSEQ multiplex PCR; TCRdb has only the in-frame clones, and not every one. The table has 95,000 to 150,000 clones, around 81% seen once. The source material was peripheral blood. Source of these receptors: a man aged 65 to 85 with acute or convalescent COVID-19. The CDR3 runs from the conserved cysteine through the conserved F or W. Each record gives: clone size, V gene, D gene, J gene, CDR3 protein, CDR3 DNA. D genes are given only for firm matches. A row's size may be missing; if present it is once, few, many or a size class.

NA	TRBV6-4	TRBD1	TRBJ2-1	CASSWDRGYEQFF	TGTGCCAGCAGCTGGGACAGGGGCTATGAGCAGTTCTTC
NA	TRBV12-5	NA	TRBJ1-1	CASGLVPGAVNTEAFF	TGTGCTAGTGGTTTGGTACCAGGGGCGGTGAACACTGAAGCTTTCTTT
NA	TRBV5-4	TRBD1	TRBJ1-5	CASSLERGLNQPQHF	TGTGCCAGCAGCTTGGAAAGGGGGCTTAATCAGCCCCAGCATTTT
NA	TRBV5-4	TRBD1	TRBJ2-7	CASSPGRGTGVSYEQYF	TGTGCCAGCAGCCCCGGCAGAGGGACAGGGGTCTCCTACGAGCAGTACTTC
few	TRBV9	NA	TRBJ2-3	CASSPVWDTQYF	TGTGCCAGCAGCCCAGTGTGGGATACGCAGTATTTT
NA	TRBV2	TRBD1	TRBJ1-1	CASNRQGFANTEAFF	TGTGCCAGCAATAGACAGGGGTTTGCGAACACTGAAGCTTTCTTT
NA	TRBV2	TRBD1	TRBJ2-2	CASTGQGAGELFF	TGTGCCAGCACGGGACAGGGGGCCGGGGAGCTGTTTTTT
NA	TRBV7-9	TRBD1	TRBJ1-2	CASSLGAGGQYGYTF	TGTGCCAGCAGCTTAGGGGCAGGGGGTCAGTATGGCTACACCTTC
NA	TRBV18	NA	TRBJ1-5	CASSPPAGVGNQPQHF	TGTGCCAGCTCACCACCGGCAGGGGTTGGCAATCAGCCCCAGCATTTT
NA	TRBV6-6	TRBD1	TRBJ1-1	CASSGPGTGANTEAFF	TGTGCCAGCAGTGGTCCCGGGACAGGAGCCAACACTGAAGCTTTCTTT
NA	TRBV5-1	TRBD2	TRBJ2-5	CASSPRLAWETQYF	TGCGCCAGCAGCCCCAGACTAGCATGGGAGACCCAGTACTTC
NA	TRBV7-2	NA	TRBJ1-2	CASSPMISGYGYTF	TGTGCCAGCAGCCCCATGATTTCAGGCTATGGCTACACCTTC
once	TRBV5-1	TRBD2	TRBJ2-3	CASSSLAGGRPDTQYF	TGCGCCAGCAGCTCCCTAGCGGGGGGGCGCCCAGATACGCAGTATTTT
few	TRBV5-1	NA	TRBJ1-1	CASSWGPGQTEAFF	TGCGCCAGCAGCTGGGGGCCGGGGCAGACTGAAGCTTTCTTT
NA	TRBV6-5	NA	TRBJ1-1	CASSYREGETGGAFF	TGTGCCAGCAGTTACCGAGAAGGAGAGACAGGTGGGGCTTTCTTT